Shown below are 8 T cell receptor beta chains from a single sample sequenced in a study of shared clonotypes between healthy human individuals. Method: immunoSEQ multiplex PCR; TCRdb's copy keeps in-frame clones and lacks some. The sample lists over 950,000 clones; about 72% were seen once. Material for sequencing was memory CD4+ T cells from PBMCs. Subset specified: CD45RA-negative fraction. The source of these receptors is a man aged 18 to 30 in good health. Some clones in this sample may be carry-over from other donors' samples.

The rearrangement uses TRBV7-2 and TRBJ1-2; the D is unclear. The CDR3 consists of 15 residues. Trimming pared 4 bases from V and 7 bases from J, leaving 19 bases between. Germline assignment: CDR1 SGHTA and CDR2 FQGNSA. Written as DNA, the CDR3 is TGTGCCAGCAGCTCCCGGACTAACCGGGCCGCTGGCTACACCTTC. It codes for CASSSRTNRAAGYTF.

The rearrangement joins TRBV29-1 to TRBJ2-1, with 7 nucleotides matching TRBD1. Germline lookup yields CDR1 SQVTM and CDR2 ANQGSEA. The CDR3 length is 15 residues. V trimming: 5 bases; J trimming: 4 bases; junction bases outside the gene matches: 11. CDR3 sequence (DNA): TGCAGCGTTTCCGGGACAGTGGGTTCTTACAATGAGCAGTTCTTC. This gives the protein CSVSGTVGSYNEQFF.

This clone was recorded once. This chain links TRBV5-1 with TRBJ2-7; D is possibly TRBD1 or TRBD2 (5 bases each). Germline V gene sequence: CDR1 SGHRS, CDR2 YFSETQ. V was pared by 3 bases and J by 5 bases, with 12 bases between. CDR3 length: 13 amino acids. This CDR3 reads CASSSMRGDEQYF. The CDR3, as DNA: TGCGCCAGCAGCTCAATGAGAGGGGACGAGCAGTACTTC.

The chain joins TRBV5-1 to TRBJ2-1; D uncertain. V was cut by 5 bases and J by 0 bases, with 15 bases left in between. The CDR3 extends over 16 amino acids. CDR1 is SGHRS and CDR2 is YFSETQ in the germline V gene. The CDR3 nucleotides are TGCGCCAGCAGGTCCGAGCCCCCGAGCTCCTACAATGAGCAGTTCTTC. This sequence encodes CASRSEPPSSYNEQFF.

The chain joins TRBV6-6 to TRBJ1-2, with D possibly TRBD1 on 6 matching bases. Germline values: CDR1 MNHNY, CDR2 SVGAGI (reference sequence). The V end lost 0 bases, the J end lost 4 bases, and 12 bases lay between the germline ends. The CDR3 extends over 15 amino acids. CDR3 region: CASSYSNQGSYGYTF. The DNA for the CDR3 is TGTGCCAGCAGTTACTCGAATCAGGGGTCCTATGGCTACACCTTC.

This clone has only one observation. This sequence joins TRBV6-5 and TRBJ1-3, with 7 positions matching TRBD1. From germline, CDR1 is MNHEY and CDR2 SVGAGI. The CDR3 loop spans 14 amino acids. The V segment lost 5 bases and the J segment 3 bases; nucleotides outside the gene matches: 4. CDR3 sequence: CASSRTGDGNTIYF. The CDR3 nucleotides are TGTGCCAGCAGTAGGACAGGCGATGGAAACACCATATATTTT.

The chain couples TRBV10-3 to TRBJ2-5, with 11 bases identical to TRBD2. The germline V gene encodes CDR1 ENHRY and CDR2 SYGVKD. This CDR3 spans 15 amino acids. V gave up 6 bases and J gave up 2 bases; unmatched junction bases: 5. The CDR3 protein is CAIRATSGIQETQYF. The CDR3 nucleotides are TGTGCCATCAGGGCGACTAGCGGGATACAAGAGACCCAGTACTTC.

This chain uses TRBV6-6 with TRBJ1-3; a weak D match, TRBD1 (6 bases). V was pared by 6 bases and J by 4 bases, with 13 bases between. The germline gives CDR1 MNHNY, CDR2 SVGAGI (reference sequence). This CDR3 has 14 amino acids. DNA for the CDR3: TGTGCCAGCAGCCCTGACAGGTCCGGAAACACCATATATTTT. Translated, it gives CASSPDRSGNTIYF.